The rows below give T cell receptor beta chains drawn from one sample of a study of cytomegalovirus exposure and HLA in healthy donors. Using immunoSEQ multiplex PCR, the repertoire was profiled, and TCRdb retains in-frame clones only, with some absent. Among roughly 48,000 clones listed, around 73% were seen once. The sample consisted of PBMCs. Receptors were obtained from a woman in her twenties or thirties in good health and CMV-seronegative. CDR3s include the opening cysteine and the closing phenylalanine or tryptophan. The D gene is left open where the match is weak. Some rows mark clone size as missing; the rest say once, few, many or name a class of expanded clone.

>TRBJ2-7|TRBV7-2|TRBD2|NA
CASTRWGWTSGDYYEQYF
TGTGCCAGCACCCGGTGGGGGTGGACTAGCGGAGACTACTACGAGCAGTACTTC
>TRBJ1-4|TRBV5-1|TRBD1|NA
CASGTGPREKLFF
TGCGCCAGCGGGACAGGGCCTCGTGAAAAACTGTTTTTT
>TRBJ2-1|TRBV19|TRBD2|NA
CASSRTSYNEQFF
TGTGCCAGTAGCCGGACTAGCTACAATGAGCAGTTCTTC
>TRBJ2-2|TRBV5-1|NA|NA
CASSLAVAGELFF
TGCGCCAGCAGCTTGGCCGTAGCCGGGGAGCTGTTTTTT
>TRBJ1-4|TRBV9|NA|NA
CASSVRPGGKLFF
TGTGCCAGCAGCGTAAGGCCCGGAGGAAAACTGTTTTTT
>TRBJ1-6|TRBV23-1|TRBD1|NA
CASSRGQINSPLHF
TGCGCCAGCAGTCGGGGACAGATAAATTCACCCCTCCACTTT
>TRBJ1-2|TRBV7-2|NA|few
CASSLETRVGYTF
TGTGCCAGCAGCTTAGAGACCAGGGTGGGCTACACCTTC
>TRBJ2-5|TRBV18|NA|NA
CASSNAYETQYF
TGTGCCAGCTCCAACGCGTATGAGACCCAGTACTTC
>TRBJ2-7|TRBV29-1|NA|once
CSVEDRRGHEQYF
TGCAGCGTTGAAGATCGGAGGGGGCACGAGCAGTACTTC
>TRBJ2-3|TRBV7-8|NA|NA
CASSSLGLDTQYF
TGTGCCAGCAGTTCTCTAGGCTTGGATACGCAGTATTTT
>TRBJ2-7|TRBV7-2|TRBD2|NA
CASSFSGGRLYEQYF
TGTGCCAGCAGCTTTAGCGGGGGCCGACTCTACGAGCAGTACTTC
>TRBJ2-1|TRBV6-6|NA|NA
CASRPSGAGEYNEQFF
TGTGCCAGCAGGCCTTCGGGGGCGGGGGAGTACAATGAGCAGTTCTTC
>TRBJ2-1|TRBV15|NA|NA
CATSRDIQGYNEQFF
TGTGCCACCAGCAGAGATATACAGGGCTACAATGAGCAGTTCTTC
>TRBJ1-1|TRBV2|TRBD1|NA
CANSTGGNTEAFF
TGTGCCAATAGTACAGGGGGCAACACTGAAGCTTTCTTT
>TRBJ2-3|TRBV6-1|NA|NA
CASSEEGTYSTDTQYF
TGTGCCAGCAGTGAAGAGGGGACATATAGCACAGATACGCAGTATTTT
>TRBJ2-1|TRBV4-1|NA|few
CASSQVVPPILSYNEQFF
TGCGCCAGCAGCCAAGTGGTTCCGCCCATTCTATCCTACAATGAGCAGTTCTTC
>TRBJ2-3|TRBV6-4|TRBD2|few
CASSEAGGSGTDTQYF
TGTGCCAGCAGTGAAGCGGGGGGTTCCGGCACAGATACGCAGTATTTT
>TRBJ2-5|TRBV5-1|TRBD2|NA
CASSSRLAGQETQYF
TGCGCCAGCAGCTCCCGACTAGCGGGGCAAGAGACCCAGTACTTC
>TRBJ2-7|TRBV28|NA|NA
CASSSTTGGAQYF
TGTGCCAGCAGTTCAACGACAGGTGGGGCGCAGTACTTC
>TRBJ2-1|TRBV6-5|NA|NA
CASGIREGRRFF
TGTGCCAGCGGGATCCGGGAAGGGAGGCGGTTCTTC
>TRBJ1-5|TRBV15|NA|NA
CATSRDQGGNQPQHF
TGTGCCACCAGCAGAGATCAGGGAGGAAATCAGCCCCAGCATTTT